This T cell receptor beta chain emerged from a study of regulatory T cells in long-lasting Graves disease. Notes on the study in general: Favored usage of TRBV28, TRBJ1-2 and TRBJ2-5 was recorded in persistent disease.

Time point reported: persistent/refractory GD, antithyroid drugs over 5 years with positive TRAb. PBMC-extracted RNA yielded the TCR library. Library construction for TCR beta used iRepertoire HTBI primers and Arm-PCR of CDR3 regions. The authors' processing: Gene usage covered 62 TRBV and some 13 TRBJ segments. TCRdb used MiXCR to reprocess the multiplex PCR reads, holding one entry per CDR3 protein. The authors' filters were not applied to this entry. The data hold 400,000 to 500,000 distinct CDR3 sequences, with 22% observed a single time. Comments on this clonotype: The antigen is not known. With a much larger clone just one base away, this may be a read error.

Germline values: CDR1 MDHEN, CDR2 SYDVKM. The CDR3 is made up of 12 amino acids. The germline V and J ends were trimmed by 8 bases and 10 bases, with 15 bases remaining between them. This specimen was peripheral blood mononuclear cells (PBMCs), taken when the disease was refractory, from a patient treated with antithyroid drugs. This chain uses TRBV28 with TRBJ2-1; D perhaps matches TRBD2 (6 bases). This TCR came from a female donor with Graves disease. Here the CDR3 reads CASRDSWGEQFF. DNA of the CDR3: TGTGCCAGCCGGGACTCCTGGGGCGAGCAGTTCTTC.